This T cell receptor (beta chain) was recovered during a study of breast tumors, draining lymph nodes, adjacent tissues. TCRdb re-analysed the multiplex PCR reads in MiXCR, keeping a single row per CDR3 protein. The data show around 150,000 distinct CDR3 sequences, over 25% seen once. This clonotype appeared many times. Its antigen is as yet unknown. Breast cancer patients provided tissue from their axillary draining lymph nodes. Findings and limits, study-wide: Compared with basal-like, luminal-like tumors shared significantly more repertoire with nontumor tissue. Tumors had less TCR diversity than lymph nodes, more than nontumor tissue. Data only fit, rather than demonstrated, lymph node origin of most tumor T cells.

Germline loops: CDR1 SEHNR, CDR2 FQNEAQ (reference sequence). The CDR3 loop spans 12 amino acids. Trimming removed 5 bases from V and 8 bases from J, with 12 bases in between. The sequence came from a female donor with breast cancer. Some clones in this sample may be carry-over from other donors' samples. V usage is TRBV7-9 and J usage is TRBJ1-2; D is undetermined. What was sequenced was axillary lymph node tissue. This chain's CDR3 is CASSLKREGYTF. DNA of the CDR3: TGTGCCAGCAGCCTCAAACGCGAAGGCTACACCTTC.